These T cell receptor beta chains were read from a single sample in a study of cytotoxic CD8 clonotypes in ibrutinib-treated CLL. This table comes from immunoSEQ multiplex PCR, and its TCRdb copy is limited to in-frame clones, with some not included. Counted here are 250,000 to 350,000 clones, approximately 76% occurring once; the ten biggest clones make up approximately 5.1%. The specimen comprised PBMCs, sampled at disease progression, from a patient treated with ibrutinib. All receptors come from a human donor with chronic lymphocytic leukemia. Each CDR3 is given with its conserved first and last residue. The order of the fields is V gene, D gene, clone size, J gene, CDR3 DNA, CDR3 protein. The D gene is left open where the match is weak. For some rows the clone size is stated as once, few or many, or as a class when expanded; others skip it.

v_call: TRBV5-4
d_call: TRBD1
clone_size: -
j_call: TRBJ1-2
cdr3_nt: TGTGCCAGCAGCTTGGCGGGGACAGTTGGAGAGGGTTATGGCTACACCTTC
cdr3_aa: CASSLAGTVGEGYGYTF

v_call: TRBV5-1
d_call: TRBD2
clone_size: -
j_call: TRBJ2-5
cdr3_nt: TGCGCCAGCAGCTTGGTGCCCGGGACTAGCGGTCAAGAGACCCAGTACTTC
cdr3_aa: CASSLVPGTSGQETQYF

v_call: TRBV5-1
d_call: TRBD2
clone_size: -
j_call: TRBJ2-5
cdr3_nt: TGCGCCAGCAGCACCGGACTAGCGGAAGAGACCCAGTACTTC
cdr3_aa: CASSTGLAEETQYF

v_call: TRBV9
d_call: -
clone_size: -
j_call: TRBJ1-3
cdr3_nt: TGTGCCAGCAGCGGATCAGGGGAATCTGGAAACACCATATATTTT
cdr3_aa: CASSGSGESGNTIYF

v_call: TRBV5-6
d_call: TRBD2
clone_size: -
j_call: TRBJ2-2
cdr3_nt: TGTGCCAGCATCCGTGGACTAGGCTCCACCGGGGAGCTGTTTTTT
cdr3_aa: CASIRGLGSTGELFF

v_call: TRBV7-6
d_call: -
clone_size: -
j_call: TRBJ1-1
cdr3_nt: TGTGCCAGCAGCTTAGTATTAGGGACTGAAGCTTTCTTT
cdr3_aa: CASSLVLGTEAFF

v_call: TRBV10-3
d_call: -
clone_size: -
j_call: TRBJ1-4
cdr3_nt: TGTGCCATCAGTTCCGGCCCCGGGGGTGGGGCAACTAATGAAAAACTGTTTTTT
cdr3_aa: CAISSGPGGGATNEKLFF

v_call: TRBV7-3
d_call: -
clone_size: -
j_call: TRBJ2-6
cdr3_nt: TGTGCCAGCAGCTTAATGAGGTCTGGGGCCAACGTCCTGACTTTC
cdr3_aa: CASSLMRSGANVLTF

v_call: TRBV11-2
d_call: -
clone_size: -
j_call: TRBJ1-1
cdr3_nt: TGTGCCAGCAGCTTTTCATTCGGGGTAGGCACTGAAGCTTTCTTT
cdr3_aa: CASSFSFGVGTEAFF

v_call: TRBV7-6
d_call: -
clone_size: -
j_call: TRBJ2-7
cdr3_nt: TGTGCCAGCAGCTTAGCGCTCGGGGTGACCTACGAGCAGTACTTC
cdr3_aa: CASSLALGVTYEQYF

v_call: TRBV19
d_call: -
clone_size: -
j_call: TRBJ1-6
cdr3_nt: TGTGCCAGTAGTCCCCAGCGTTCAGGGGATTTTAATAATTCACCCCTCCACTTT
cdr3_aa: CASSPQRSGDFNNSPLHF

v_call: TRBV10-3
d_call: -
clone_size: once
j_call: TRBJ1-4
cdr3_nt: TGTGCCATCAGGGACGGGGGCTCCTCAACTAATGAAAAACTGTTTTTT
cdr3_aa: CAIRDGGSSTNEKLFF

v_call: TRBV11-2
d_call: -
clone_size: -
j_call: TRBJ1-4
cdr3_nt: TGTGCCAGCAGCGGAGGGTACCGAGGGAAACTGTTTTTT
cdr3_aa: CASSGGYRGKLFF

v_call: TRBV29-1
d_call: TRBD1
clone_size: -
j_call: TRBJ2-1
cdr3_nt: TGCAGCGTTGCCCCTAACAGGGGGCGGTACAATGAGCAGTTCTTC
cdr3_aa: CSVAPNRGRYNEQFF

v_call: TRBV7-2
d_call: TRBD1
clone_size: -
j_call: TRBJ2-7
cdr3_nt: TGTGCCAGCAGCTTGGACAGGGGTGGGTACGAGCAGTACTTC
cdr3_aa: CASSLDRGGYEQYF

v_call: TRBV25-1
d_call: TRBD2
clone_size: -
j_call: TRBJ2-7
cdr3_nt: TGTGCCAGCAGTGAAGGGACTAGCGGGAGATACGAGCAGTACTTC
cdr3_aa: CASSEGTSGRYEQYF

v_call: TRBV29-1
d_call: -
clone_size: -
j_call: TRBJ1-5
cdr3_nt: TGCAGCGTTGCAGGGCTCAGCAATCAGCCCCAGCATTTT
cdr3_aa: CSVAGLSNQPQHF

v_call: TRBV13
d_call: -
clone_size: -
j_call: TRBJ2-2
cdr3_nt: TGTGCCAGCAGCTCGACGGCAGGATATACCAACACCGGGGAGCTGTTTTTT
cdr3_aa: CASSSTAGYTNTGELFF

v_call: TRBV6-5
d_call: -
clone_size: -
j_call: TRBJ1-3
cdr3_nt: TGTGCCAGCAGAGCAGTGTCTGGAAACACCATATATTTT
cdr3_aa: CASRAVSGNTIYF

v_call: TRBV11-2
d_call: -
clone_size: -
j_call: TRBJ2-7
cdr3_nt: TGTGCCAGCAGCTTACTCCAAACACCGGCCGCCTACGAGCAGTACTTC
cdr3_aa: CASSLLQTPAAYEQYF

v_call: TRBV6-5
d_call: TRBD2
clone_size: -
j_call: TRBJ2-5
cdr3_nt: TGTGCCAGCAGTTACTCGACTAGCCGGAGGGAGACCCAGTACTTC
cdr3_aa: CASSYSTSRRETQYF

v_call: TRBV7-3
d_call: -
clone_size: once
j_call: TRBJ2-1
cdr3_nt: TGTGCCAGCAGCAAATTGCAGGCCTCCTACAATGAGCAGTTCTTC
cdr3_aa: CASSKLQASYNEQFF

v_call: TRBV2
d_call: -
clone_size: -
j_call: TRBJ2-4
cdr3_nt: TGTGCCAGCAGTCAGGGCAACATTCAGTACTTC
cdr3_aa: CASSQGNIQYF

v_call: TRBV2
d_call: TRBD1
clone_size: -
j_call: TRBJ1-2
cdr3_nt: TGTGCCAGCAGTGCCATGAAGGGACAGAACTATGGCTACACCTTC
cdr3_aa: CASSAMKGQNYGYTF

v_call: TRBV11-2
d_call: TRBD2
clone_size: -
j_call: TRBJ2-3
cdr3_nt: TGTGCCAGCAGCTTAGATTTCGCGGGAGGGCCGTCAGATACGCAGTATTTT
cdr3_aa: CASSLDFAGGPSDTQYF

v_call: TRBV5-1
d_call: -
clone_size: -
j_call: TRBJ1-1
cdr3_nt: TGCGCCAGCAGCTTGGATGGGGCCGTGAGGGCTTTCTTT
cdr3_aa: CASSLDGAVRAFF

v_call: TRBV5-4
d_call: -
clone_size: -
j_call: TRBJ1-4
cdr3_nt: TGTGCCAGCAGCTTGCAGGGGACTAATGAAAAACTGTTTTTT
cdr3_aa: CASSLQGTNEKLFF

v_call: TRBV6-5
d_call: -
clone_size: few
j_call: TRBJ1-5
cdr3_nt: TGTGCCAGCAGCCCCTTCAGGGGAATCAATCAGCCCCAGCATTTT
cdr3_aa: CASSPFRGINQPQHF